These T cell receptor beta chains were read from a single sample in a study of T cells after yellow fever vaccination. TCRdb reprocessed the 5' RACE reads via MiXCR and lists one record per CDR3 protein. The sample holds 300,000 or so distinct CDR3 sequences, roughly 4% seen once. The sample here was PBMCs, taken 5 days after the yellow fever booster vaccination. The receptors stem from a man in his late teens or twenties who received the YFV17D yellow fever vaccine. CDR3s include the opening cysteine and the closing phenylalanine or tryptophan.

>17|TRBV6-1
CASRTKTGLGSYNEQFF
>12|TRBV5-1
CASSYNRDEQFF
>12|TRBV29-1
CSAGGDKNIQYF
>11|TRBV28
CASSSPLREGF
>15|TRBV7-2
CASSLSLAGAETQYF
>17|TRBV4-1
CASSQDLHREVYGELFF
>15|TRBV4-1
CASSPRTLSTDTQYF
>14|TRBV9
CASSPQDVTETQYF
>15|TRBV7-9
CASSYPGGVTHTQYF
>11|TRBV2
CAYDSTDTQYF
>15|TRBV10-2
CASSETGTEWETQYF
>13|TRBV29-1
CSVEGGRNEKLFF
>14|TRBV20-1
CSAGEQGVRTEAFF
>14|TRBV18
CASSPLKETYGYTF
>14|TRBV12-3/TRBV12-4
CASSFAAGKYEQYF
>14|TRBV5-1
CASSLWDYTGELFF
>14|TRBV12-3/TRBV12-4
CASRPGGGKSPLHF
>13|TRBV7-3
CASSSDRVGTQYF
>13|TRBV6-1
CASSETWDNVLTF
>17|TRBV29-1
CSVEAPLVSGLTDTQYF
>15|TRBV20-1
CSARISGGSYNEQFF
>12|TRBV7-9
CATSNRGQGYTF
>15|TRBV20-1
CSARLPGSSLDTQYF
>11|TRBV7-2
CASSFFGTQYF
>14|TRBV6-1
CATSSRGTDDGYTF
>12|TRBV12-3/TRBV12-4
CASSFESGVQHF
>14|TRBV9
CASSADLGVDEQYF
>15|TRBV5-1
CASSLRQGLQETQYF
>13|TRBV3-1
CASSQDRDLPKFF
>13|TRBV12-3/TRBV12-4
CASSFGQNQPQHF
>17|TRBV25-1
CASSEPWTHSHYNEQFF
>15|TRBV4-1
CASSQDQGVNYGYTF
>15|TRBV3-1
CASSQVAGMVNEQFF
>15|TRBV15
CATSRSKGLDQPQHF
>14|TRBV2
CASARGGDHGEQFF
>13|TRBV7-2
CASSLLSGYGYTF
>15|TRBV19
CASSIPGLPRETQYF
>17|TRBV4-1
CASSQNPGQGVPQPQHF
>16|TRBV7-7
CASSLVLKRYQETQYF
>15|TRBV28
CAIATSGGNTDTQYF
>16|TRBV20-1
CSASGRDFYSNQPQHF
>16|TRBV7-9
CASSRRQAGYGYGYTF
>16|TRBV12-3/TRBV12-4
CASSPYTSGGRDTQYF
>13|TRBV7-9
CASKGPNTDTQYF
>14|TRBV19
CASSRGAAGNTIYF